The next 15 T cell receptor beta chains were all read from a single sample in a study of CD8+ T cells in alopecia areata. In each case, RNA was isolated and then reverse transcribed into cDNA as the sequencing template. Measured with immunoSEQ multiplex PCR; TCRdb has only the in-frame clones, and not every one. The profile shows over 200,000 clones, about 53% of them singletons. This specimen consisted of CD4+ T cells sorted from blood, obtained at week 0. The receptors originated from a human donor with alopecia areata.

The CDR3 DNA follows: TGTGCCATCAGTGAGTCAGGCGGGACAGCCTCCTACGAGCAGTACTTC. Residues: CAISESGGTASYEQYF. The rearrangement links TRBV10-3 to TRBJ2-7, with D possibly being TRBD1 (7 bases). This CDR3 spans 16 amino acids. Germline V gene sequence: CDR1 ENHRY, CDR2 SYGVKD. V dropped 0 bases and J dropped 0 bases, with 12 bases sitting between them.

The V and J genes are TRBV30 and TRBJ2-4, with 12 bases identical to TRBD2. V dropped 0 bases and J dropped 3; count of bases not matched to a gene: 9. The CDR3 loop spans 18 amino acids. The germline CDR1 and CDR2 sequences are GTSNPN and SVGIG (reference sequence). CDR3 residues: CAWSVRLGLAGRKNIQYF. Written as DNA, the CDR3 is TGTGCCTGGAGTGTAAGGCTTGGACTAGCGGGGCGCAAAAACATTCAGTACTTC.

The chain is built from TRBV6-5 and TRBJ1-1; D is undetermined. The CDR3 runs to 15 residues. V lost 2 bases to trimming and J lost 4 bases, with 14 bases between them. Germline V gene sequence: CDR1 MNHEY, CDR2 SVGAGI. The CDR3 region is CASSYAGRRATEAFF. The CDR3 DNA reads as TGTGCCAGCAGTTACGCCGGACGGCGGGCCACTGAAGCTTTCTTT.

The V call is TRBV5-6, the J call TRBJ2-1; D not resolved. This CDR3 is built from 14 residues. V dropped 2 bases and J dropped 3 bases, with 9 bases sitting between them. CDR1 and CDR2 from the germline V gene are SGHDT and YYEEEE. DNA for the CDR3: TGTGCCAGCAGCTTAGAAGGATACTACAATGAGCAGTTCTTC. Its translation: CASSLEGYYNEQFF.

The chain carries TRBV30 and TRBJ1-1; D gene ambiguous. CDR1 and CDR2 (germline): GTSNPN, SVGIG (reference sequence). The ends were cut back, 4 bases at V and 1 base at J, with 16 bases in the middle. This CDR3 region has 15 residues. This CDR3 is CAWTPFAGANTEAFF. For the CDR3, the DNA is TGTGCCTGGACCCCGTTTGCGGGCGCGAACACTGAAGCTTTCTTT.

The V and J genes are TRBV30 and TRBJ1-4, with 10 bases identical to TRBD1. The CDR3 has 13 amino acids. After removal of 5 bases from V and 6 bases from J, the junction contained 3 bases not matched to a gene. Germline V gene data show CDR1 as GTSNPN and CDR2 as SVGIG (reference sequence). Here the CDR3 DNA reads TGTGCCTGGGGTGGGACAGGGGATGAAAAACTGTTTTTT. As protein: CAWGGTGDEKLFF.

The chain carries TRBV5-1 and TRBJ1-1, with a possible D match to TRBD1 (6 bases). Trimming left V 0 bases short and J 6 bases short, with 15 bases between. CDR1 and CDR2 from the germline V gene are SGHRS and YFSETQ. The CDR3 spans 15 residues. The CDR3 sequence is CASSLDPFGGSEAFF. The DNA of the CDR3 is TGCGCCAGCAGCTTGGATCCATTCGGGGGCTCTGAAGCTTTCTTT.

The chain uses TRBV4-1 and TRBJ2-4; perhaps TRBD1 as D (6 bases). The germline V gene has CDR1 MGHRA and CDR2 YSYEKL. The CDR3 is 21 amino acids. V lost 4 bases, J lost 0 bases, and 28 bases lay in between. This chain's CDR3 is CASSLHPRIQGLPLAKNIQYF. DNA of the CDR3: TGCGCCAGCAGCCTTCACCCCAGGATCCAGGGGTTGCCTCTAGCCAAAAACATTCAGTACTTC.

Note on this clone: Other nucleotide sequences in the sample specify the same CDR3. The CDR3 spells CASSLDRGNTGELFF. The DNA for the CDR3 is TGCGCCAGCAGCTTGGACCGGGGAAACACCGGGGAGCTGTTTTTT. The V call is TRBV5-1, the J call TRBJ2-2, with D possibly being TRBD2 (5 bases). The V end was cut by 0 bases, the J end by 2 bases, with 8 bases between. This CDR3 has 15 residues. Per germline, CDR1 SGHRS and CDR2 YFSETQ.

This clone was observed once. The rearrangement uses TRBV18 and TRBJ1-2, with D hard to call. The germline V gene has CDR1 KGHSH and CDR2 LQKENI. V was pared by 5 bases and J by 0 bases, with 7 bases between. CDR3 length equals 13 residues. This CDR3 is CASSAGPNYGYTF. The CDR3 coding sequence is TGTGCCAGCTCAGCCGGTCCTAACTATGGCTACACCTTC.

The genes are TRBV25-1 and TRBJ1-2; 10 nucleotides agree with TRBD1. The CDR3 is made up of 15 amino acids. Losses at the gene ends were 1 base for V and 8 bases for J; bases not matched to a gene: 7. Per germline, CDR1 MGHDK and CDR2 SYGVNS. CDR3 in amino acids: CASSESRTGGSGYTF. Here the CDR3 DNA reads TGTGCCAGCAGTGAATCCCGGACAGGGGGGTCGGGCTACACCTTC.

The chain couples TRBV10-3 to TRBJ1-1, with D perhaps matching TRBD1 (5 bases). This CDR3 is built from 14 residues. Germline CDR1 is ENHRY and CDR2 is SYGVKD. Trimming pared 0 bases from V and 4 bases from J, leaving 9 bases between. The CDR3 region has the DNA TGTGCCATCAGTGAGTCGTCAGGGACCACTGAAGCTTTCTTT. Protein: CAISESSGTTEAFF.

The DNA for the CDR3 is TGCAGCGTTGGACAGAACATTCAGTACTTC. Residues: CSVGQNIQYF. The chain employs TRBV29-1 and TRBJ2-4; D possibly corresponds to TRBD1 (5 bases). Germline CDR1 reads SQVTM; CDR2 reads ANQGSEA. This CDR3 is built from 10 residues. The germline V and J ends were trimmed by 4 bases and 7 bases, with 5 bases remaining between them.

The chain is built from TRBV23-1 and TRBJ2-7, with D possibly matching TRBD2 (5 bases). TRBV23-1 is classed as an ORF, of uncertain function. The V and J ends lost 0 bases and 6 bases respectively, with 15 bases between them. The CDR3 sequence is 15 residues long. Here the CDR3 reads CASSQSWRSIGEQYF. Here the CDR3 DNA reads TGCGCCAGCAGTCAATCTTGGAGGAGTATCGGCGAGCAGTACTTC.

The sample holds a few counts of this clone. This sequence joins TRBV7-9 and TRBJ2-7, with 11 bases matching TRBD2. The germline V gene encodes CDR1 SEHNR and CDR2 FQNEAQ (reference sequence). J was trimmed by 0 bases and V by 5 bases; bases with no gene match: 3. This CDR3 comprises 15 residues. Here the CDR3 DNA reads TGTGCCAGCAGCGGTACTAGCGGGAGCTCCTACGAGCAGTACTTC. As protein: CASSGTSGSSYEQYF.